This T cell receptor (beta chain) was sequenced during a study of post-analysis software for immune sequencing data. This clonotype was counted a single time. Its target is not known. General study results and limits: Roughly 5 TRBV segments occurring more often in patients than controls included TRBV5-6, TRBV5-1 and TRBV20-1.

Unique molecular identifiers featured in each of the TCR beta cDNA libraries. With roughly 0.85 to 11 million T cells as the source, hundreds of thousands of cDNA molecules resulted. One entry per CDR3 protein, called by TCRdb with MiXCR from the PCR reads. The table includes about 500,000 distinct CDR3 sequences, less than 45% detected once. The CDR3 extends over 15 amino acids. Germline V gene lookup returns CDR1 SQVTM and CDR2 ANQGSEA. V was pared by 4 bases and J by 3 bases, with 16 bases between. The chain carries TRBV29-1 and TRBJ1-3, with D tentatively TRBD1 (5 bases). The specimen was blood. This TCR came from a girl aged 10-17 years with multiple sclerosis. In nucleotides, the CDR3 is TGCAGCGTTGTGGGACGGGGGTTCGGTGGAAACACCATATATTTT. It specifies CSVVGRGFGGNTIYF.